Below are 15 T cell receptor beta chains sequenced from a single sample in a study of blood T cell repertoires in COVID-19. Assay: immunoSEQ multiplex PCR; the TCRdb copy retains only in-frame clones and omits some. The sample consists of hundreds of thousands of clones, around nine tenths of them appearing once. The sample consisted of PBMCs or T cells enriched from blood (not recorded which). The origin of the receptors is a woman aged 25 to 39 who had recovered from COVID-19.

The CDR3 sequence: CASSQGLAGVYEQFF. The CDR3 coding sequence is TGTGCCAGCAGCCAAGGACTAGCGGGAGTTTATGAGCAGTTCTTC. The chain links TRBV3-1 (or the pseudogene TRBV3-2) to TRBJ2-1, with 12 nucleotides matching TRBD2. The V gene end was trimmed by 1 base and the J gene end by 8 bases; junction bases not matched to a gene: 3. The germline gives CDR1 LGHDT, CDR2 YNNKEL (reference sequence). The length of the CDR3 is 15 residues.

This chain joins TRBV4-1 and TRBJ1-1; D may be TRBD1 (5 bases). V gave up 1 base and J gave up 0 bases, with 9 bases separating them. Germline-derived CDR1 and CDR2 are MGHRA and YSYEKL. CDR3 size: 15 residues. In nucleotides, the CDR3 is TGCGCCAGCAGCCAAGGTGGGGCCATGAACACTGAAGCTTTCTTT. As protein: CASSQGGAMNTEAFF.

The table lists this clone with a count of one. The DNA for the CDR3 is TGTGCCAGCAGCTATAACAGAGACACTCCCTACGAGCAGTACTTC. The encoded protein is CASSYNRDTPYEQYF. The chain combines TRBV7-2 with TRBJ2-7; the D is unclear. The V end lost 4 bases, the J end lost 2 bases, and 15 bases lay between the germline ends. The CDR3 is 15 amino acids. The germline V gene encodes CDR1 SGHTA and CDR2 FQGNSA.

This clone appeared once. The gene calls are TRBV9 and TRBJ1-2; TRBD1 might be the D (6 bases). Germline CDR1 SGDLS, CDR2 YYNGEE. Trimming took off 0 bases at V and 4 bases at J, with 10 bases between the two ends. The CDR3 totals 14 residues. The CDR3 protein is CASSVAKGGYGYTF. CDR3 DNA sequence: TGTGCCAGCAGCGTAGCTAAAGGGGGCTATGGCTACACCTTC.

The V call is TRBV20-1, the J call TRBJ2-7; 8 bases are a match to TRBD1. With V trimmed by 3 bases and J by 2 bases, 6 bases remained unmatched. Germline CDR1 reads DFQATT; CDR2 reads SNEGSKA (reference sequence). This CDR3 has 14 residues. In DNA form, the CDR3 reads TGCAGTGCTAGTTCGGGACAGGCCCCCTACGAGCAGTACTTC. It specifies CSASSGQAPYEQYF.

The chain recombines TRBV7-2 with TRBJ2-3, with 10 bases aligning to TRBD1. The CDR3 length is 17 residues. Germline V CDR1 and CDR2: SGHTA, FQGNSA. J gave up 1 base and V 5 bases, and 9 bases lay outside the gene matches. The CDR3 nucleotides read TGTGCCAGCAGCAGAGGACAGGGGGATCCGGGCACAGATACGCAGTATTTT. This sequence encodes CASSRGQGDPGTDTQYF.

The chain joins TRBV2 to TRBJ1-2; 7 bases agree with TRBD1. CDR1 is SNHLY and CDR2 is FYNNEI in the germline V gene. The junction had 8 bases not matched to a gene; V was cut back by 6 bases and J by 4 bases. There are 14 residues in the CDR3. CDR3 region: CASSGDSIIYGYTF. The CDR3 nucleotides are TGTGCCAGCAGCGGGGACAGCATAATCTATGGCTACACCTTC.

J is TRBJ1-6 and V is TRBV6-5; D is possibly TRBD1 (5 bases). This CDR3 contains 15 residues. The ends were cut back, 8 bases at V and 9 bases at J, with 20 bases in the middle. Germline CDR1 MNHEY, CDR2 SVGAGI. Here the CDR3 reads CASLTHAGRRSPLHF. For the CDR3, the DNA is TGTGCCAGCCTGACCCACGCAGGGAGGCGTTCACCCCTCCACTTT.

The chain links TRBV9 to TRBJ2-1; 10 bases match TRBD2. This CDR3 contains 15 residues. Losses at the gene ends were 0 bases for V and 8 bases for J; bases not matched to a gene: 5. Germline lookup yields CDR1 SGDLS and CDR2 YYNGEE. The CDR3 reads CASSVVASGSYEQFF. CDR3 DNA: TGTGCCAGCAGCGTAGTCGCTAGCGGGAGCTATGAGCAGTTCTTC.

The chain recombines TRBV3-1 (or the pseudogene TRBV3-2) with TRBJ2-1; a possible D gene is TRBD2 (6 bases). The germline V and J ends were trimmed by 3 bases and 0 bases, with 12 bases remaining between them. Per germline, CDR1 LGHDT and CDR2 YNNKEL (reference sequence). The CDR3 is 16 residues long. CDR3 in amino acids: CASSQGLTSSYNEQFF. For the CDR3, the DNA is TGTGCCAGCAGCCAGGGACTTACCAGCTCCTACAATGAGCAGTTCTTC.

The chain joins TRBV5-1 to TRBJ1-6, with D hard to call. Germline CDR1 SGHRS, CDR2 YFSETQ. CDR3 length: 15 amino acids. The V and J ends lost 0 bases and 10 bases respectively, with 14 bases between them. CDR3 protein: CASSLGFGERSPLHF. The CDR3, as DNA: TGCGCCAGCAGCTTGGGTTTTGGGGAGAGGTCACCCCTCCACTTT.

The chain carries TRBV9 and TRBJ2-3; D gene ambiguous. The CDR3 sequence is 13 residues long. The ends were cut back, 1 base at V and 4 bases at J, with 7 bases in the middle. The germline V gene encodes CDR1 SGDLS and CDR2 YYNGEE. The CDR3, as DNA: TGTGCCAGCAGCGTAAAAGGAGCAGATACGCAGTATTTT. Translating it yields CASSVKGADTQYF.

J is TRBJ2-1 and V is TRBV2; 8 positions agree with TRBD2. V shed 10 bases, J shed 9 bases, and the junction held 14 bases outside the gene matches. The CDR3 extends over 14 amino acids. CDR1 is SNHLY, CDR2 FYNNEI, per germline. The CDR3 is CATTNALAAPEQFF. The CDR3 nucleotides are TGTGCCACTACGAATGCACTAGCGGCACCTGAGCAGTTCTTC.

The rearrangement uses TRBV28 and TRBJ2-1; 12 nucleotides align to TRBD2. The V gene end was trimmed by 7 bases and the J gene end by 11 bases; junction bases not matched to a gene: 9. The germline CDR1 and CDR2 sequences are MDHEN and SYDVKM. The CDR3 loop spans 14 amino acids. CDR3 sequence reads: CASTLRTSGIKQFF. The CDR3 DNA is TGTGCCAGCACACTCCGGACTAGCGGGATCAAGCAGTTCTTC.

The chain combines TRBV27 with TRBJ2-7; a weak D match, TRBD2 (6 bases). V dropped 1 base and J dropped 2 bases, with 9 bases sitting between them. Germline V gives CDR1 MNHEY, CDR2 SMNVEV (reference sequence). This CDR3 comprises 14 residues. CDR3 nucleotides: TGTGCCAGCAGTTTATGGCGGGAACCCTACGAGCAGTACTTC. The encoded protein is CASSLWREPYEQYF.